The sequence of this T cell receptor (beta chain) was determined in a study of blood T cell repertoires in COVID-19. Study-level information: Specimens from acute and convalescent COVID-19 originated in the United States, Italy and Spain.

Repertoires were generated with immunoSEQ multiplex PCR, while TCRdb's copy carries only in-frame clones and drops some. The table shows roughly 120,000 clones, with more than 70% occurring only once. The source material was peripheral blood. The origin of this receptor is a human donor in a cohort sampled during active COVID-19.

The CDR3 sequence is CSVRGAGNQPQHF. CDR3 coding DNA: TGCAGCGTCAGGGGGGCGGGCAATCAGCCCCAGCATTTT. The chain carries TRBV29-1 and TRBJ1-5, with 7 bases that match TRBD1. V trimming: 6 bases; J trimming: 2 bases; junction bases outside the gene matches: 4. The CDR3 length is 13 residues. In germline, CDR1 is SQVTM, CDR2 ANQGSEA.